Below, 26 T cell receptor beta chains from the same sample are listed, as sequenced in a study of T-cell reconstitution after alpha-beta-depleted transplantation in children. As it was prepared, the TCRbeta library received unique molecular identifiers. In TCRdb, the PCR reads were re-called with MiXCR into one record per CDR3 protein. The sample has hundreds of thousands of distinct CDR3 sequences; approximately 8% are singletons. This material consisted of PBMCs, mostly from graft donor cells, taken 180 days after TCRalphabeta/CD19-depleted stem cell transplant. These receptor sequences come from a male patient between 10 and 17 years old who had a stem cell transplant for acute lymphoblastic leukemia, so the T cells may come from the graft donor.

This clonotype was seen at least ten times. The V gene is TRBV5-1, the J gene TRBJ2-7, with D hard to call. Trimming took 0 bases from V and 3 from J, leaving 10 bases between them. Per the germline V gene, CDR1 is SGHRS and CDR2 is YFSETQ. This CDR3 has 14 residues. Written as DNA, the CDR3 is TGCGCCAGCAGCTTGGCCGTTGGGGACTACGAGCAGTACTTC. It encodes CASSLAVGDYEQYF.

This clonotype was seen repeatedly, ten times or more. This chain joins TRBV20-1 and TRBJ1-1; D unresolved. Germline CDR1 is DFQATT and CDR2 is SNEGSKA (reference sequence). The CDR3 is 13 residues long. With 6 bases removed from V and 1 base from J, the gap between germline ends came to 12 bases. CDR3 nucleotide sequence: TGCAGTGCCCTGGGTACTTGGAACACTGAAGCTTTCTTT. This translates into CSALGTWNTEAFF.

This clonotype was seen at least ten times. The V gene is TRBV12-3 or TRBV12-4, the J gene TRBJ1-5; D is uncertain. Between the trimmed V and J ends, which lost 4 bases and 4 bases, there was a span of 5 bases. This CDR3 is 12 amino acids long. DNA for the CDR3: TGTGCCAGCAGTTCCAATAATCAGCCCCAGCATTTT. It specifies CASSSNNQPQHF.

The rearrangement links TRBV4-2 to TRBJ2-1; D gene unclear. Germline V CDR1 and CDR2: LGHNA, YNFKEQ. This CDR3 has 15 residues. Deletions cut 0 bases from V and 2 bases from J, with 8 bases between. CDR3 protein: CASSQEWEAYNEQFF. CDR3 DNA: TGTGCCAGCAGCCAAGAATGGGAAGCCTACAATGAGCAGTTCTTC.

In this sample, this clonotype turned up many times. This chain connects TRBV7-2 to TRBJ2-3, with unresolved D. The CDR3 has 15 residues. Germline V CDR1 and CDR2: SGHTA, FQGNSA. V dropped 3 bases and J dropped 6 bases, with 16 bases sitting between them. The CDR3 nucleotides are TGTGCCAGCAGCTTGATTCTCGGTGGCCGGGATACGCAGTATTTT. It specifies CASSLILGGRDTQYF.

This clonotype occurred many times. This rearrangement joins TRBV20-1 to TRBJ2-7; 9 positions match TRBD2. Trimming at V came to 6 bases and at J to 3 bases, leaving 6 bases not matched to a gene. CDR3 size: 13 residues. CDR1 and CDR2 (germline): DFQATT, SNEGSKA (reference sequence). CDR3 sequence: CSATGLAGYEQYF. CDR3 DNA sequence: TGCAGTGCGACGGGACTAGCCGGCTACGAGCAGTACTTC.

The chain links TRBV5-4 to TRBJ2-7; D may correspond to TRBD1 or TRBD2 (5 bases each). The CDR3 has 13 residues. Per the germline V gene, CDR1 is SGHNT and CDR2 is YYREEE (reference sequence). Trimming took off 0 bases at V and 5 bases at J, with 9 bases between the two ends. CDR3 nucleotides: TGTGCCAGCAGCTTGGGAGGGACCAACGAGCAGTACTTC. Residues: CASSLGGTNEQYF. The whole variable domain, remainder taken from reference TRBV5-4 and TRBJ2-7, is ETGVTQSPTHLIKTRGQQVTLRCSSQSGHNTVSWYQQALGQGPQFIFQYYREEENGRGNFPPRFSGLQFPNYSSELNVNALELDDSALYLCASSLGGTNEQYFGPGTRLTVT.

This clonotype was seen many times. This chain uses TRBV9 with TRBJ2-3; D is unclear. The germline V gene has CDR1 SGDLS and CDR2 YYNGEE. CDR3 size: 16 residues. The V gene lost 2 bases and the J gene lost 2 bases, with 15 bases spanning the gap. The CDR3 DNA is TGTGCCAGCAGCGTGGGCGCTCTCCGTCACACAGATACGCAGTATTTT. Translating it yields CASSVGALRHTDTQYF.

This clonotype has only one observation. The gene calls are TRBV19 and TRBJ1-5, with D maybe TRBD1 (5 bases). This CDR3 contains 16 residues. Looked up from germline, CDR1 is LNHDA and CDR2 is SQIVND (reference sequence). Deletions cut 3 bases from V and 0 bases from J, with 12 bases between. CDR3 region: CASSMRDSYSNQPQHF. The DNA for the CDR3 is TGTGCCAGTAGTATGAGAGACAGCTATAGCAATCAGCCCCAGCATTTT.

The sample holds many counts of this clonotype. The rearrangement uses TRBV9 and TRBJ1-4; TRBD1 is a possible D gene (6 bases). CDR3 length: 16 amino acids. Germline V gene sequence: CDR1 SGDLS, CDR2 YYNGEE. Trimming left V 3 bases short and J 7 bases short, with 19 bases between. CDR3 sequence (DNA): TGTGCCAGCAGCGGACCAGGGAATCAGGGGTCTGAAAAACTGTTTTTT. The encoded protein is CASSGPGNQGSEKLFF.

As concerns this clonotype: A read error is possible here, since a much larger clone lies one base away. The V and J genes are TRBV20-1 and TRBJ2-5, with no clear D. The germline gives CDR1 DFQATT, CDR2 SNEGSKA (reference sequence). CDR3 length: 15 amino acids. The chain's CDR3 is CSATPPTEIQQTQYF. As DNA, the CDR3 is TGCAGTGCTACCCCTCCGACTGAGATCCAACAGACCCAGTACTTC.

This clonotype was counted at least ten times. This chain links TRBV5-1 with TRBJ1-1; TRBD1 is a possible D gene (6 bases). This CDR3 is built from 13 residues. Germline V gene data show CDR1 as SGHRS and CDR2 as YFSETQ. V lost 4 bases, J lost 0 bases, and 7 bases lay in between. Here the CDR3 reads CASSHRVNTEAFF. DNA for the CDR3: TGCGCCAGCAGCCACAGGGTGAACACTGAAGCTTTCTTT.

The sample holds many counts of this clonotype. The chain's CDR3 is CASSVEGGHYGYTF. As DNA, the CDR3 is TGTGCCAGCAGCGTAGAAGGAGGGCACTATGGCTACACCTTC. The V gene is TRBV9, the J gene TRBJ1-2; D is ambiguous. Germline V lookup: CDR1 SGDLS, CDR2 YYNGEE. This CDR3 is built from 14 residues. V was trimmed by 0 bases and J by 3 bases, leaving 9 bases between them.

V usage is TRBV4-1 and J usage is TRBJ1-5; no definite D call. Germline CDR1 reads MGHRA; CDR2 reads YSYEKL. The CDR3 sequence is 14 residues long. Trimming removed 1 base from V and 8 bases from J, with 12 bases in between. CDR3 nucleotides: TGCGCCAGCAGCCAAGTGGCAGCCCCTGAGCCCCAGCATTTT. Amino acids: CASSQVAAPEPQHF.

This clonotype was observed many times. The CDR3 sequence: CASSLMASGGLAKNIQYF. CDR3 DNA: TGTGCCAGCAGCTTAATGGCTAGCGGGGGGTTAGCCAAAAACATTCAGTACTTC. The rearrangement links TRBV7-8 to TRBJ2-4, with 11 bases fitting TRBD2. The CDR3 spans 18 residues. Germline CDR1 and CDR2: SGHVS and FQNEAQ. V shed 2 bases, J shed 0 bases, and the junction held 6 bases outside the gene matches.

This clonotype was seen at least ten times. The chain uses TRBV27 and TRBJ2-1; 7 bases match TRBD1. The germline CDR1 and CDR2 sequences are MNHEY and SMNVEV (reference sequence). J was trimmed by 6 bases and V by 6 bases; bases with no gene match: 8. The CDR3 is 14 residues long. The CDR3 reads CASRILGQLNEQFF. Written as DNA, the CDR3 is TGTGCCAGCAGAATCCTGGGACAGCTCAATGAGCAGTTCTTC.

Only a few counts were recorded for this clonotype. V and J are TRBV4-1 and TRBJ2-2; TRBD2 matches at 7 bases. This CDR3 has 17 amino acids. Germline V gene sequence: CDR1 MGHRA, CDR2 YSYEKL. J lost 1 base, V lost 3 bases, and 8 bases had no gene match. CDR3 loop: CASSHELGGGNTGELFF. The DNA of the CDR3 is TGCGCCAGCAGCCATGAGTTGGGGGGGGGGAACACCGGGGAGCTGTTTTTT.

CDR3 nucleotide sequence: TGTGCCAGCAGCCAAGAGGAAACCCTAAACCCCTACAATGAGCAGTTCTTC. Protein product: CASSQEETLNPYNEQFF. The gene calls are TRBV3-1 and TRBJ2-1; D is undetermined. Germline loops: CDR1 LGHDT, CDR2 YNNKEL (reference sequence). The CDR3 is 17 amino acids. Trimming pared 0 bases from V and 2 bases from J, leaving 14 bases between.

This clonotype has at least ten counts. The chain employs TRBV6-1 and TRBJ2-6; D not resolved. Germline lookup yields CDR1 MNHNS and CDR2 SASEGT. Trimming removed 6 bases from V and 2 bases from J, with 5 bases in between. CDR3 length: 13 amino acids. The CDR3 sequence is CASRVAGANVLTF. For the CDR3, the DNA is TGTGCCAGCAGGGTAGCTGGGGCCAACGTCCTGACTTTC.

There are many counts of this clonotype. The rearrangement uses TRBV20-1 and TRBJ2-5; no firm D call. The V and J ends lost 5 bases and 4 bases respectively, with 17 bases between them. The CDR3 runs to 14 residues. CDR1 DFQATT and CDR2 SNEGSKA come from the germline V gene (reference sequence). For the CDR3, the DNA is TGCAGTGCTTTACCTCAATGGGGTAGAGAGACCCAGTACTTC. It translates to CSALPQWGRETQYF.

This clonotype was seen at least ten times. V is TRBV12-3 or TRBV12-4 and J is TRBJ2-7; 12 bases are a match to TRBD2. V shed 6 bases and J 2 bases; nucleotides not matched to a gene: 17. The CDR3 covers 19 residues. The CDR3 protein is CASSGPLAGGPRGPYEQYF. CDR3 nucleotide sequence: TGTGCCAGCAGCGGTCCCCTAGCGGGGGGGCCTCGGGGCCCCTACGAGCAGTACTTC.

This clonotype has at least ten counts. The chain employs TRBV20-1 and TRBJ1-4; D not resolved. The CDR3 has 13 residues. Trimming cost V 3 bases and J 0 bases, with 5 bases left between them. The germline gives CDR1 DFQATT, CDR2 SNEGSKA (reference sequence). The CDR3 here is CSARMATNEKLFF. CDR3 bases: TGCAGTGCTAGGATGGCAACTAATGAAAAACTGTTTTTT.

Ten or more counts support this clonotype. The chain links TRBV27 to TRBJ2-7; no reliable D call. This CDR3 comprises 14 residues. V was trimmed by 2 bases and J by 2 bases, leaving 10 bases between them. Per germline, CDR1 MNHEY and CDR2 SMNVEV (reference sequence). This CDR3 is CASSLQDGPYEQYF. In nucleotides, the CDR3 is TGTGCCAGCAGTTTACAGGACGGACCCTACGAGCAGTACTTC.

This clonotype was seen only a few times. The rearrangement links TRBV6-1 to TRBJ1-1; D remains ambiguous. Germline V gene lookup returns CDR1 MNHNS and CDR2 SASEGT. V was shortened by 6 bases and J by 2 bases, with 13 bases between the two germline ends. The CDR3 runs 14 residues. CDR3 bases: TGTGCCAGCAGGGTGACACAAACAAACACTGAAGCTTTCTTT. The encoded protein is CASRVTQTNTEAFF.

This clonotype came up many times. The chain employs TRBV20-1 and TRBJ2-7, with 13 bases that match TRBD2. The CDR3 length is 16 residues. The germline CDR1 and CDR2 sequences are DFQATT and SNEGSKA (reference sequence). V shed 1 base and J 2 bases; nucleotides not matched to a gene: 5. The CDR3, as DNA: TGCAGTGCTAGAGGACTAGCGGGAGGAGGGGCCTACGAGCAGTACTTC. Its translation: CSARGLAGGGAYEQYF.

This clonotype was recorded many times. The chain has TRBV29-1 and TRBJ2-7, with D tentatively TRBD2 (5 bases). The CDR3 is 11 residues long. The V and J ends lost 4 bases and 3 bases respectively, with 7 bases between them. Looked up from germline, CDR1 is SQVTM and CDR2 is ANQGSEA. The CDR3 DNA reads as TGCAGCGTTGCCCGGGACTACGAGCAGTACTTC. Its translation is CSVARDYEQYF.